This T cell receptor beta chain comes out of a study of PD-1 blockade in mismatch repair-deficient tumors (dated by TCRdb to 2016 to 2017). Regarding the research as a whole: The trial enrolled 65 to 100 consecutive patients with 12 mismatch repair-deficient cancer types between 2013 and late 2016, all previously treated and progressing. Tumor-associated T cell clones in the peripheral blood of patients responding to PD-1 blockade were tracked using deep sequencing of TCR CDR3 regions. Points the paper makes about the study in general: After pembrolizumab, tumor-resident clones, which were often undetectable in blood before treatment, expanded rapidly and then contracted, generally ahead of radiologic responses.

Comments on this clone: Its antigen is unknown. No much larger clonotype is one base removed from it; base qualities were not supplied.

The method was the immunoSEQ multiplex PCR assay. What TCRdb holds here is the immuneACCESS table cut down to in-frame rearrangements. Part of the clones is not present; checked against another copy, under half of the missing clones reflect an unresolved V gene, and the others are unexplained. For this sample the table gives 95,000 to 150,000 clones, of which around 83% were detected only once. Roughly 12% of the sample rests with the top ten. V is pared back by 0 bases and J by 0 bases, with 6 bases lying between the germline termini. CDR1 LGHNA and CDR2 YSLEER are derived from the germline V gene. From the cysteine through the phenylalanine, the CDR3 covers 14 amino acids. Left in the record is the CDR3 DNA by itself, 42 bases read in frame from the first base. Mismatch repair deficiency in every enrolled patient was established by polymerase chain reaction or immunohistochemistry. A few patients who responded to pembrolizumab therapy underwent TCR sequencing. The phase II trial prospectively tested pembrolizumab PD-1 blockade in advanced mismatch repair-deficient cancers regardless of tissue of origin. Peripheral blood T cell samples were gathered serially, both before PD-1 blockade started and at multiple time points afterward. Blood sampling time points were reported as weeks after the first dose of pembrolizumab.

This TCR was sampled from an adult with mismatch repair-deficient cancer. The specimen was peripheral blood, collected 44 weeks after starting pembrolizumab. The rearrangement combines TRBV4-3 with TRBJ2-7, with the D gene too uncertain to name. The nucleotide sequence reads TGCGCCAGCAGCCAAGATACCAGCTCCTACGAGCAGTACTTC. Its translation reads: CASSQDTSSYEQYF.